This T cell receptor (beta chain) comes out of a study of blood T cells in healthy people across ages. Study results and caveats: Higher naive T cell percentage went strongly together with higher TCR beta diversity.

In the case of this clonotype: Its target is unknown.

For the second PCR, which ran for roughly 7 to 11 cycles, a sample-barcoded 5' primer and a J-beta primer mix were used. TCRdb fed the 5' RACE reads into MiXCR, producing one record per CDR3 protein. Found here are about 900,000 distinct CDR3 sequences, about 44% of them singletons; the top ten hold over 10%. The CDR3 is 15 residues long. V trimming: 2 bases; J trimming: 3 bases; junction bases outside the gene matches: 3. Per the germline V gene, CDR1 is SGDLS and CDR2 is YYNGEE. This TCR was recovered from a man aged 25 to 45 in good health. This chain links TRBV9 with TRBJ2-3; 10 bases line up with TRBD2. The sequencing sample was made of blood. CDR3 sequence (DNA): TGTGCCAGCAGCGTTACTAGCGGGGCGACAGATACGCAGTATTTT. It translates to CASSVTSGATDTQYF.